These 27 T cell receptor beta chains share one sample of origin, sequenced in a study of shared T cell receptors in the human thymus. Only in-frame clones appear in the TCRdb table, and some are missing; sequencing was by immunoSEQ multiplex PCR. The table has roughly 550,000 clones, roughly 74% seen once. The same data also contributed to another study, on human thymus T cells.

The source material was thymocytes. The receptor source for this set is a boy less than two years old with a congenital heart defect.

The J gene is TRBJ2-3, the V gene TRBV13; D remains unclear. In germline, CDR1 is PRHDT, CDR2 FYEKMQ (reference sequence). The CDR3 runs to 13 residues. Trimming took 5 bases from V and 1 from J, leaving 7 bases between them. The CDR3 loop is CASSPTGTDTQYF. The CDR3 DNA reads TGTGCCAGCAGCCCGACTGGCACAGATACGCAGTATTTT.

The CDR3: CASSERDRGNEQFF. The CDR3 nucleotides are TGTGCCAGCAGTGAACGGGACAGGGGGAATGAGCAGTTCTTC. The chain links TRBV6-1 to TRBJ2-1, with 11 bases identical to TRBD1. The V segment lost 2 bases and the J segment 7 bases; nucleotides outside the gene matches: 1. Germline V gene sequence: CDR1 MNHNS, CDR2 SASEGT. The CDR3 contains 14 residues.

The chain joins TRBV19 to TRBJ2-3; maybe TRBD2 (5 bases). The CDR3 runs to 14 residues. V was shortened by 5 bases and J by 4 bases, with 13 bases between the two germline ends. Germline-derived CDR1 and CDR2 are LNHDA and SQIVND (reference sequence). The CDR3 region has the DNA TGTGCCAGTAGTGTACTGAGGGATCCAGATACGCAGTATTTT. It is translated as CASSVLRDPDTQYF.

V and J are TRBV29-1 and TRBJ1-1, with 7 positions matching TRBD1. The germline CDR1 and CDR2 sequences are SQVTM and ANQGSEA. V shed 4 bases and J 8 bases; nucleotides not matched to a gene: 4. The CDR3 spans 11 residues. DNA for the CDR3: TGCAGCGTTGCAGGGGGTTCAGAAGCTTTCTTT. The encoded protein is CSVAGGSEAFF.

The V gene is TRBV7-9, the J gene TRBJ1-1, with a weak D call TRBD1 (6 bases). Trimming shortened V by 7 bases and J by 4 bases, and 16 bases separated the two germline ends. This CDR3 has 14 residues. Germline V gene data show CDR1 as SEHNR and CDR2 as FQNEAQ (reference sequence). The CDR3 sequence: CASNEGGASTEAFF. CDR3 coding DNA: TGTGCCAGCAACGAGGGGGGGGCTAGCACTGAAGCTTTCTTT.

J is TRBJ1-2 and V is TRBV6-5; D may be TRBD1 (5 bases). The CDR3 covers 10 residues. V was shortened by 7 bases and J by 8 bases, with 8 bases between the two germline ends. The V gene's germline CDR1 is MNHEY and CDR2 SVGAGI. This chain's CDR3 is CASTGVGYTF. The DNA of the CDR3 is TGTGCCAGCACGGGGGTCGGCTACACCTTC.

This clone was recorded once. J is TRBJ2-6 and V is TRBV7-3; TRBD1 matches 7 bases. Germline CDR1 SGHTA, CDR2 FQGTGA. The CDR3 extends over 17 amino acids. J gave up 2 bases and V 6 bases, and 10 bases lay outside the gene matches. CDR3 in amino acids: CASSATGPLTGANVLTF. The CDR3 DNA sequence: TGTGCCAGCAGTGCGACAGGGCCCCTAACTGGGGCCAACGTCCTGACTTTC.

CDR3 amino acids: CASSEGQPYEQYF. The CDR3 nucleotides are TGTGCCAGCAGTGAGGGACAGCCCTACGAGCAGTACTTC. The gene calls are TRBV6-1 and TRBJ2-7, with 7 nucleotides matching TRBD1. The CDR3 is made up of 13 amino acids. Germline V gene data show CDR1 as MNHNS and CDR2 as SASEGT. The V gene end was trimmed by 3 bases and the J gene end by 2 bases; junction bases not matched to a gene: 1.

The J gene is TRBJ2-1, the V gene TRBV4-3, with 10 bases aligning to TRBD2. The CDR3 is 16 amino acids. V lost 3 bases, J lost 3 bases, and 5 bases stayed unmatched. Germline V gene sequence: CDR1 LGHNA, CDR2 YSLEER. CDR3 nucleotides: TGCGCCAGCAGCCACCTAGGACTAGCGGACTACAATGAGCAGTTCTTC. Protein: CASSHLGLADYNEQFF.

V is TRBV4-1 and J is TRBJ2-2; 11 bases fit TRBD1. Germline V CDR1 and CDR2: MGHRA, YSYEKL. V lost 4 bases to trimming and J lost 6 bases; unmatched junction nucleotides: 10. The CDR3 loop spans 17 amino acids. CDR3 in amino acids: CASSRSPDRGLAGELFF. The CDR3 DNA follows: TGCGCCAGCAGCCGCTCCCCGGACAGGGGGCTTGCCGGGGAGCTGTTTTTT.

This clone came up once. The rearrangement joins TRBV4-3 to TRBJ2-1; D not resolved. Trimming removed 1 base at V and 2 bases at J, with 12 bases between. The CDR3 has 16 amino acids. Germline CDR1 LGHNA, CDR2 YSLEER. Here the CDR3 reads CASSQGAPPPYNEQFF. CDR3 DNA sequence: TGCGCCAGCAGCCAAGGAGCCCCGCCCCCCTACAATGAGCAGTTCTTC.

The chain employs TRBV6-6 and TRBJ2-1; no firm D call. The CDR3 sequence is 15 residues long. Trimming pared 0 bases from V and 2 bases from J, leaving 8 bases between. Germline values: CDR1 MNHNY, CDR2 SVGAGI (reference sequence). This CDR3 reads CASSYSSGAYNEQFF. The CDR3 DNA reads as TGTGCCAGCAGTTACTCTTCAGGCGCCTACAATGAGCAGTTCTTC.

V is TRBV5-1 and J is TRBJ2-1, with D hard to call. Germline V gene sequence: CDR1 SGHRS, CDR2 YFSETQ. V lost 2 bases and J 4 bases, leaving 4 bases between the germline ends. The CDR3 spans 12 residues. The CDR3 nucleotides are TGCGCCAGCAGCTTACAATACAATGAGCAGTTCTTC. Amino acids: CASSLQYNEQFF.

The sample holds a few counts of this clone. The chain joins TRBV7-8 to TRBJ2-2, with a possible D match to TRBD2 (6 bases). Germline V CDR1 and CDR2: SGHVS, FQNEAQ. CDR3 length: 17 residues. Trimming removed 10 bases from V and 7 bases from J, with 28 bases in between. CDR3 residues: CATAPLTPEGPYGELFF. CDR3 in DNA: TGTGCCACCGCGCCCCTCACTCCGGAGGGCCCCTACGGGGAGCTGTTTTTT.

The chain recombines TRBV5-4 with TRBJ2-7; D remains unclear. Germline V gene sequence: CDR1 SGHNT, CDR2 YYREEE (reference sequence). V lost 0 bases, J lost 1 base, and 8 bases lay in between. The CDR3 contains 14 residues. The CDR3 region has the DNA TGTGCCAGCAGCTTGGCGTCCAGTTCCTACGAGCAGTACTTC. Protein product: CASSLASSSYEQYF.

The chain combines TRBV30 with TRBJ1-3; D gene unclear. CDR1 and CDR2 from the germline V gene are GTSNPN and SVGIG (reference sequence). Trimming left V 0 bases short and J 2 bases short, with 8 bases between. There are 14 residues in the CDR3. The CDR3 spells CAWSVKQPGNTIYF. In nucleotides, the CDR3 is TGTGCCTGGAGTGTTAAACAGCCTGGAAACACCATATATTTT.

This chain uses TRBV28 with TRBJ1-1, with 9 bases fitting TRBD1. Trimming removed 6 bases from V and 1 base from J; junction bases left unmatched: 6. Germline V CDR1 and CDR2: MDHEN, SYDVKM. The CDR3 length is 15 residues. CDR3 sequence reads: CASSYRQGENTEAFF. The CDR3, as DNA: TGTGCCAGCAGCTATAGACAGGGGGAGAACACTGAAGCTTTCTTT.

The CDR3 DNA sequence: TGTGCCACCAGCAGAACAGGGGGCGCGGGTGATGGCTACACCTTC. It specifies CATSRTGGAGDGYTF. The rearrangement links TRBV15 to TRBJ1-2; 9 nucleotides agree with TRBD1. Trimming at V came to 2 bases and at J to 6 bases, leaving 7 bases not matched to a gene. Germline V gives CDR1 LNHNV, CDR2 YYDKDF (reference sequence). CDR3 size: 15 residues.

V is TRBV5-1 and J is TRBJ2-7; 9 nucleotides align to TRBD2. Germline V gene data show CDR1 as SGHRS and CDR2 as YFSETQ. CDR3 length: 14 amino acids. V was pared by 5 bases and J by 1 base, with 4 bases of the junction left unmatched. CDR3 sequence reads: CASRASGVSYEQYF. CDR3 coding DNA: TGCGCCAGCAGAGCTAGCGGGGTATCCTACGAGCAGTACTTC.

Regarding this clone: The junction shows a germline mismatch at one end, possibly a read error. The chain couples TRBV29-1 to TRBJ2-1; D gene unclear. In germline, CDR1 is SQVTM, CDR2 ANQGSEA. The CDR3 is 15 residues long. The CDR3 here is CGVVGLRLIYNEQFF. CDR3 sequence (DNA): TGCGGCGTTGTTGGGCTTCGCCTGATCTACAATGAGCAGTTCTTC.

The chain combines TRBV18 with TRBJ2-7, with 7 bases lining up with TRBD2. The CDR3 length is 17 residues. CDR1 and CDR2 (germline): KGHSH, LQKENI. Unmatched junction bases numbered 14, after V lost 3 bases and J lost 3 bases. The CDR3 loop reads CASSPSITTSPGYEQYF. For the CDR3, the DNA is TGTGCCAGCTCACCCTCAATAACGACTAGCCCGGGCTACGAGCAGTACTTC.

This chain links TRBV4-3 with TRBJ2-1; TRBD1 is a possible D gene (5 bases). The CDR3 spans 15 residues. Germline values: CDR1 LGHNA, CDR2 YSLEER. V lost 5 bases, J lost 0 bases, and 11 bases lay in between. CDR3: CASSYGAPSYNEQFF. CDR3 DNA: TGCGCCAGCAGCTATGGGGCCCCCTCCTACAATGAGCAGTTCTTC.

The chain joins TRBV7-2 to TRBJ2-2; TRBD1 matches 8 bases. V shed 5 bases and J 5 bases; nucleotides not matched to a gene: 7. This CDR3 is built from 15 residues. Germline CDR1 is SGHTA and CDR2 is FQGNSA. The CDR3 DNA sequence: TGTGCCAGCAGCCCCAGGGGGCGAGGGACCGGGGAGCTGTTTTTT. This translates into CASSPRGRGTGELFF. The entire variable domain, with the rest obtained from reference TRBV7-2 and TRBJ2-2, is as follows: GAGVSQSPSNKVTEKGKDVELRCDPISGHTALYWYRQSLGQGLEFLIYFQGNSAPDKSGLPSDRFSAERTGGSVSTLTIQRTQQEDSAVYLCASSPRGRGTGELFFGEGSRLTVL.

The J gene is TRBJ2-1, the V gene TRBV7-8, with 10 bases that match TRBD2. CDR3 length equals 17 residues. The V gene end was trimmed by 5 bases and the J gene end by 9 bases; junction bases not matched to a gene: 16. Germline V gene sequence: CDR1 SGHVS, CDR2 FQNEAQ. CDR3 residues: CASSGPSGLAGAPEQFF. The CDR3 DNA follows: TGTGCCAGCAGCGGGCCGTCTGGTCTAGCGGGAGCGCCTGAGCAGTTCTTC.

This clone has a handful of counts. The chain uses TRBV29-1 and TRBJ1-1; D is ambiguous. Trimming removed 5 bases at V and 0 bases at J, with 7 bases between. In germline, CDR1 is SQVTM, CDR2 ANQGSEA. There are 12 residues in the CDR3. The CDR3 nucleotides are TGCAGCGTTCGGGGAATGAACACTGAAGCTTTCTTT. Its translation: CSVRGMNTEAFF. Complete variable domain (other parts from reference TRBV29-1 and TRBJ1-1): SAVISQKPSRDICQRGTSLTIQCQVDSQVTMMFWYRQQPGQSLTLIATANQGSEATYESGFVIDKFPISRPNLTFSTLTVSNMSPEDSSIYLCSVRGMNTEAFFGQGTRLTVV.

This clone has just one count. V gene TRBV14 combines with J gene TRBJ2-3; TRBD2 matches 13 bases. V was pared by 1 base and J by 4 bases, with 8 bases of the junction left unmatched. CDR1 and CDR2 from the germline V gene are SGHDN and FVKESK. This CDR3 region has 18 residues. The CDR3 loop is CASSQVGKGLAGPDTQYF. The CDR3 nucleotides are TGTGCCAGCAGCCAAGTGGGGAAGGGACTAGCGGGACCAGATACGCAGTATTTT.

The chain's CDR3 is CASSGGPDRGSSGELFF. The CDR3 bases are TGTGCCAGCAGTGGCGGTCCGGACAGGGGGTCGTCCGGGGAGCTGTTTTTT. The V and J genes are TRBV6-4 and TRBJ2-2; 10 bases are a match to TRBD1. Germline loops: CDR1 MRHNA, CDR2 SNTAGT. This CDR3 has 17 residues. The J segment lost 6 bases and the V segment lost 4 bases, leaving 11 bases of the junction unmatched.